The 23 T cell receptor beta chains below were found in one sample sequenced in a study of T cell responses to AZD1222 COVID-19 vaccine. Only in-frame clones appear in the TCRdb table, and some are missing; sequencing was by immunoSEQ multiplex PCR. The sample records roughly 200,000 clones, around 94% being singletons. The input for sequencing was peripheral blood, taken 28 days after the second dose of the MenACWY control vaccine. The receptors were sampled from an adult who received the MenACWY meningococcal vaccine as a control.

About this clone itself: The junction shows a germline mismatch at one end, possibly a read error. The rearrangement uses TRBV7-7 and TRBJ2-3; 7 bases are a match to TRBD2. Per the germline V gene, CDR1 is SSHAT and CDR2 is FNYEAQ (reference sequence). The CDR3 loop spans 15 amino acids. The CDR3 reads CASKGGRASTDTQYF. The CDR3, as DNA: TGTGCTAGCAAGGGAGGGAGAGCCTCCACAGATACGCAGTATTTT.

This clone showed up just once. V gene TRBV18 combines with J gene TRBJ2-1; possibly TRBD1 for D (7 bases). V was shortened by 1 base and J by 3 bases, with 16 bases between the two germline ends. The CDR3 length is 17 residues. Germline V gene data show CDR1 as KGHSH and CDR2 as LQKENI. CDR3 nucleotide sequence: TGTGCCAGCTCACCACTTCCTCAGGGGGGCCTCTACAATGAGCAGTTCTTC. It is translated as CASSPLPQGGLYNEQFF.

The chain uses TRBV3-1 (or the pseudogene TRBV3-2) and TRBJ2-3; 11 bases line up with TRBD1. The length of the CDR3 is 20 residues. V shed 1 base and J 5 bases; nucleotides not matched to a gene: 17. Germline CDR1 is LGHDT and CDR2 is YNNKEL (reference sequence). CDR3 sequence: CASSQGWTGGFGRAKDTQYF. Here the CDR3 DNA reads TGTGCCAGCAGCCAAGGCTGGACAGGGGGCTTCGGGAGGGCCAAAGATACGCAGTATTTT.

In DNA, the CDR3 is TGTGCCAGCAGTGACGGGAGAGCGAACACCGGGGAGCTGTTTTTT. Translated: CASSDGRANTGELFF. The gene calls are TRBV6-4 and TRBJ2-2, with D maybe TRBD2 (5 bases). Looked up from germline, CDR1 is MRHNA and CDR2 is SNTAGT. V was shortened by 2 bases and J by 0 bases, with 7 bases between the two germline ends. CDR3 length: 15 residues.

V is TRBV7-3 and J is TRBJ2-5; the D gene is possibly TRBD1 (6 bases). Germline CDR1 SGHTA, CDR2 FQGTGA. V lost 2 bases, J lost 4 bases, and 11 bases lay in between. This CDR3 has 14 residues. The CDR3 loop is CASSLQGSRETQYF. Here the CDR3 DNA reads TGTGCCAGCAGCTTACAGGGGTCTAGAGAGACCCAGTACTTC.

This chain connects TRBV15 to TRBJ2-1; D could derive from TRBD1 or TRBD2 (7 bases each). The CDR3 loop spans 16 amino acids. Germline V gives CDR1 LNHNV, CDR2 YYDKDF (reference sequence). V lost 5 bases, J lost 1 base, and 15 bases lay in between. The CDR3 nucleotides read TGTGCCACCAGCGAGGGGGCGGGAGTTTCCTACAATGAGCAGTTCTTC. Translating it yields CATSEGAGVSYNEQFF. Full variable domain (remainder filled in from reference TRBV15 and TRBJ2-1): DAMVIQNPRYQVTQFGKPVTLSCSQTLNHNVMYWYQQKSSQAPKLLFHYYDKDFNNEADTPDNFQSRRPNTSFCFLDIRSPGLGDTAMYLCATSEGAGVSYNEQFFGPGTRLTVL.

The chain has TRBV14 and TRBJ2-5, with D possibly matching TRBD2 (6 bases). Trimming removed 2 bases from V and 2 bases from J, with 12 bases in between. There are 15 residues in the CDR3. Germline CDR1 SGHDN, CDR2 FVKESK. CDR3 in amino acids: CASSQQSGVQETQYF. CDR3 DNA: TGTGCCAGCAGCCAACAGTCGGGAGTGCAAGAGACCCAGTACTTC.

The rearrangement links TRBV9 to TRBJ2-1, with D possibly being TRBD2 (6 bases). This CDR3 contains 15 residues. The V end lost 3 bases, the J end lost 4 bases, and 14 bases lay between the germline ends. Germline loops: CDR1 SGDLS, CDR2 YYNGEE. The CDR3, as DNA: TGTGCCAGCAGCGGTTTTAGCGGAGCGTACAATGAGCAGTTCTTC. This gives the protein CASSGFSGAYNEQFF.

In its sample, this clone was seen once. The chain has TRBV3-1 (or the pseudogene TRBV3-2) and TRBJ2-5; no definite D call. CDR1 and CDR2 from the germline V gene are LGHDT and YNNKEL (reference sequence). This CDR3 spans 14 amino acids. V lost 0 bases and J lost 7, with 12 bases in between. The CDR3 DNA sequence: TGTGCCAGCAGCCAAGAGGGCGGATTCGGGACCCAGTACTTC. Its translation is CASSQEGGFGTQYF.

J is TRBJ1-4 and V is TRBV5-8; no firm D call. The CDR3 runs 14 residues. Germline V gene data show CDR1 as SGHTS and CDR2 as YDEGEE. V shed 4 bases and J shed 7 bases, with 14 bases lying between them. CDR3 in DNA: TGTGCCAGCAGCCCCGAGGTGGCTGGTGAAAAACTGTTTTTT. Translated, it gives CASSPEVAGEKLFF.

V usage is TRBV19 and J usage is TRBJ1-5; a possible D gene is TRBD1 (5 bases). The ends were cut back, 3 bases at V and 9 bases at J, with 6 bases in the middle. The germline V gene encodes CDR1 LNHDA and CDR2 SQIVND (reference sequence). The CDR3 sequence is 11 residues long. The CDR3 spells CASSMGGPQHF. Written as DNA, the CDR3 is TGTGCCAGTAGTATGGGGGGGCCCCAGCATTTT. The full variable domain, rest sourced from reference TRBV19 and TRBJ1-5, is DGGITQSPKYLFRKEGQNVTLSCEQNLNHDAMYWYRQDPGQGLRLIYYSQIVNDFQKGDIAEGYSVSREKKESFPLTVTSAQKNPTAFYLCASSMGGPQHFGDGTRLSIL.

V is TRBV27 and J is TRBJ2-7; 8 bases align to TRBD2. The J segment lost 0 bases and the V segment lost 6 bases, leaving 10 bases of the junction unmatched. Germline V lookup: CDR1 MNHEY, CDR2 SMNVEV (reference sequence). CDR3 length: 16 residues. As DNA, the CDR3 is TGTGCCAGCAGCCCACACAGGCTAGCGGGCTCCTACGAGCAGTACTTC. It is translated as CASSPHRLAGSYEQYF.

This clone has a handful of counts. V usage is TRBV30 and J usage is TRBJ1-1, with 8 bases that match TRBD1. Trimming at V came to 2 bases and at J to 3 bases, leaving 5 bases not matched to a gene. The CDR3 loop spans 14 amino acids. Germline lookup yields CDR1 GTSNPN and CDR2 SVGIG (reference sequence). The CDR3 nucleotides read TGTGCCTGGAGTTACGGACAGGGTGACACTGAAGCTTTCTTT. Its translation: CAWSYGQGDTEAFF.

The chain carries TRBV14 and TRBJ2-1; possible D gene TRBD2, 5 bases. The germline CDR1 and CDR2 sequences are SGHDN and FVKESK. With 5 bases removed from V and 6 bases from J, the gap between germline ends came to 8 bases. The CDR3 has 12 amino acids. The CDR3 is CASSGGGNEQFF. CDR3 nucleotide sequence: TGTGCCAGCAGCGGAGGAGGCAATGAGCAGTTCTTC.

In its sample, this clone was seen once. The chain carries TRBV5-4 and TRBJ2-5, with D perhaps matching TRBD1 or TRBD2 (5 bases each). CDR3 size: 14 residues. The V gene lost 3 bases and the J gene lost 1 base, with 10 bases spanning the gap. CDR1 and CDR2 from the germline V gene are SGHNT and YYREEE (reference sequence). The CDR3 sequence is CASSSGRLQETQYF. The CDR3 bases are TGTGCCAGCAGCTCGGGACGCCTCCAAGAGACCCAGTACTTC.

This rearrangement joins TRBV4-3 to TRBJ1-1, with a weak D call TRBD1 (6 bases). Germline V gives CDR1 LGHNA, CDR2 YSLEER. Trimming pared 4 bases from V and 4 bases from J, leaving 13 bases between. CDR3 length: 14 residues. CDR3 residues: CASSRNREFTEAFF. CDR3 bases: TGCGCCAGCAGCCGCAACAGGGAGTTCACTGAAGCTTTCTTT.

The chain uses TRBV7-9 and TRBJ2-7; 7 nucleotides agree with TRBD1. This CDR3 spans 13 amino acids. J was trimmed by 3 bases and V by 4 bases; bases with no gene match: 3. Looked up from germline, CDR1 is SEHNR and CDR2 is FQNEAQ (reference sequence). The CDR3 spells CASSSGQNYEQYF. The CDR3 DNA reads as TGTGCCAGCAGCTCGGGACAGAACTACGAGCAGTACTTC.

J is TRBJ1-5 and V is TRBV6-1; unclear D gene. This CDR3 has 13 residues. From germline, CDR1 is MNHNS and CDR2 SASEGT. V was shortened by 1 base and J by 4 bases, with 5 bases between the two germline ends. Written as DNA, the CDR3 is TGTGCCAGCAGTGAAGTGGGAAATCAGCCCCAGCATTTT. Its protein is CASSEVGNQPQHF.

V and J are TRBV5-1 and TRBJ2-1; a possible D gene is TRBD2 (6 bases). Germline-derived CDR1 and CDR2 are SGHRS and YFSETQ. V gave up 5 bases and J gave up 3 bases, with 18 bases separating them. The CDR3 loop spans 16 amino acids. The CDR3 spells CASRRAVGGVYNEQFF. The CDR3 region has the DNA TGCGCCAGCAGGAGAGCGGTCGGCGGGGTCTACAATGAGCAGTTCTTC.

The V call is TRBV27, the J call TRBJ1-1; D is uncertain. The length of the CDR3 is 13 residues. Per the germline V gene, CDR1 is MNHEY and CDR2 is SMNVEV (reference sequence). Trimming took off 3 bases at V and 0 bases at J, with 5 bases between the two ends. The CDR3 reads CASSLQVNTEAFF. DNA for the CDR3: TGTGCCAGCAGTTTGCAAGTGAACACTGAAGCTTTCTTT.

The chain recombines TRBV7-9 with TRBJ2-4, with a weak D call TRBD1 (5 bases). The CDR3 spans 17 residues. Per the germline V gene, CDR1 is SEHNR and CDR2 is FQNEAQ (reference sequence). V lost 2 bases to trimming and J lost 1 base, with 15 bases between them. DNA of the CDR3: TGTGCCAGCAGCTTATTTGCGCAGGGTCAGGCCAAAAACATTCAGTACTTC. As protein: CASSLFAQGQAKNIQYF.

The chain recombines TRBV7-3 with TRBJ2-1; D is unclear. Germline V lookup: CDR1 SGHTA, CDR2 FQGTGA. Trimming cost V 5 bases and J 0 bases, with 8 bases left between them. This CDR3 region has 14 residues. This chain's CDR3 is CASSPSSSYNEQFF. In nucleotides, the CDR3 is TGTGCCAGCAGCCCTTCTAGCTCCTACAATGAGCAGTTCTTC. The full variable domain, completed using reference TRBV7-3 and TRBJ2-1, is GAGVSQTPSNKVTEKGKYVELRCDPISGHTALYWYRQSLGQGPEFLIYFQGTGAADDSGLPNDRFFAVRPEGSVSTLKIQRTERGDSAVYLCASSPSSSYNEQFFGPGTRLTVL.

This sequence joins TRBV5-4 and TRBJ1-1; 9 nucleotides agree with TRBD1. Trimming at V came to 4 bases and at J to 7 bases, leaving 5 bases not matched to a gene. CDR1 and CDR2 from the germline V gene are SGHNT and YYREEE (reference sequence). The CDR3 spans 13 residues. This CDR3 reads CASSPDRGLEAFF. The CDR3 DNA is TGTGCCAGCAGCCCGGACAGGGGCCTTGAAGCTTTCTTT. The full variable domain, completed using reference TRBV5-4 and TRBJ1-1, is ETGVTQSPTHLIKTRGQQVTLRCSSQSGHNTVSWYQQALGQGPQFIFQYYREEENGRGNFPPRFSGLQFPNYSSELNVNALELDDSALYLCASSPDRGLEAFFGQGTRLTVV.